The entry that follows covers one T cell receptor beta chain sequence. Antigen specificity is unknown. 13 Jbeta primers and 60 Vbeta primers were used for the PCR. Measured with immunoSEQ multiplex PCR; TCRdb has only the in-frame clones, and not every one. The repertoire holds roughly 80,000 clones, with around 66% as singletons. The CDR3 sequence is 13 residues long. V was clipped by 5 bases and J by 5 bases, with 10 bases between them. Per germline, CDR1 MNHEY and CDR2 SVGAGI. This record comes from a study of cytomegalovirus exposure and HLA in healthy donors. Across the whole study: Membership in the Caucasian-associated ancestry cluster was found for 81% of approximately 380 genotyped donors. Notes on the study in general: Across donors, sequencing depth was assumed by presence/absence analyses to be roughly uniform.

What was sequenced was PBMCs. This receptor was obtained from a man between 60 and 70 years old in good health and CMV-seropositive. The rearrangement links TRBV6-5 to TRBJ1-5, with D uncertain. The CDR3 region is CASSVGGDQPQHF. The CDR3 DNA sequence: TGTGCCAGCAGTGTCGGCGGAGATCAGCCCCAGCATTTT.